Listed below are T cell receptor beta chains from one sample, sequenced in a study of T cell changes during pregnancy in multiple sclerosis. Data came from immunoSEQ multiplex PCR; TCRdb stores just in-frame clones and leaves some out. The repertoire holds 21,000 or so clones, with about 87% as singletons. Sequencing was performed on CD8+ T cells from peripheral blood mononuclear cells, taken in the second trimester of pregnancy. These receptors came from a female donor in good health, enrolled as a control in a pregnancy study. CDR3s include the opening cysteine and the closing phenylalanine or tryptophan. Where a row states a size, it is once, few, many or the class of an expanded clone; other rows omit it.

v_call: TRBV4-3
j_call: TRBJ1-1
clone_size: once
cdr3_aa: CASSLEFTGLTEAFF

v_call: TRBV4-1
j_call: TRBJ2-7
clone_size: -
cdr3_aa: CASSQESSYEQYF

v_call: TRBV4-2
j_call: TRBJ2-1
clone_size: once
cdr3_aa: CASSPTGNEQFF

v_call: TRBV6-4
j_call: TRBJ2-1
clone_size: -
cdr3_aa: CASRTSGSNEQFF

v_call: TRBV6-4
j_call: TRBJ2-3
clone_size: -
cdr3_aa: CASSPTGGEADTQYF

v_call: TRBV27
j_call: TRBJ2-4
clone_size: -
cdr3_aa: CASLQARGANIQYF

v_call: TRBV27
j_call: TRBJ2-3
clone_size: once
cdr3_aa: CASSSLPTDTQYF

v_call: TRBV10-2
j_call: TRBJ2-5
clone_size: -
cdr3_aa: CASSELRTVTQETQYF

v_call: TRBV5-8
j_call: TRBJ2-1
clone_size: -
cdr3_aa: CANAGGQGYNEQFF

v_call: TRBV4-3
j_call: TRBJ2-1
clone_size: few
cdr3_aa: CASSYLADKANEQFF

v_call: TRBV5-6
j_call: TRBJ2-5
clone_size: -
cdr3_aa: CASSLVEPREGETQYF

v_call: TRBV6-1
j_call: TRBJ1-4
clone_size: -
cdr3_aa: CASSYTGTNEKLFF

v_call: TRBV29-1
j_call: TRBJ1-1
clone_size: -
cdr3_aa: CSVLNRGRAFF

v_call: TRBV27
j_call: TRBJ2-3
clone_size: -
cdr3_aa: CASRTVQSSTDTQYF

v_call: TRBV28
j_call: TRBJ2-5
clone_size: -
cdr3_aa: CASSFDSLQETQYF

v_call: TRBV6-4
j_call: TRBJ2-6
clone_size: -
cdr3_aa: CASSEDSGGPTGANVLTF

v_call: TRBV20-1
j_call: TRBJ1-1
clone_size: -
cdr3_aa: CSAPRQAGAFF

v_call: TRBV6-1
j_call: TRBJ2-2
clone_size: -
cdr3_aa: CASSETPGQGAGELFF

v_call: TRBV28
j_call: TRBJ2-7
clone_size: -
cdr3_aa: CASSSENEQYF

v_call: TRBV19
j_call: TRBJ2-1
clone_size: -
cdr3_aa: CASCPGNHNEQFF

v_call: TRBV7-9
j_call: TRBJ1-1
clone_size: -
cdr3_aa: CASSLVGQTTEAFF

v_call: TRBV9
j_call: TRBJ2-1
clone_size: -
cdr3_aa: CASSGEREGYNEQFF

v_call: TRBV5-8
j_call: TRBJ2-7
clone_size: -
cdr3_aa: CASPEVGIYEQYF

v_call: TRBV29-1
j_call: TRBJ2-2
clone_size: -
cdr3_aa: CSVLQGALGELFF

v_call: TRBV2
j_call: TRBJ1-5
clone_size: -
cdr3_aa: CASRTLGEPQHF

v_call: TRBV18
j_call: TRBJ2-7
clone_size: -
cdr3_aa: CASSPLAGGRYEQYF

v_call: TRBV4-2
j_call: TRBJ1-2
clone_size: few
cdr3_aa: CASSQDDTRNYGYTF

v_call: TRBV7-2
j_call: TRBJ2-1
clone_size: -
cdr3_aa: CASSLDSGRGGNEQFF

v_call: TRBV29-1
j_call: TRBJ1-1
clone_size: -
cdr3_aa: CSVDWAGNTEAFF

v_call: TRBV19
j_call: TRBJ2-7
clone_size: -
cdr3_aa: CASSIAYSGYEQYF

v_call: TRBV7-8
j_call: TRBJ2-7
clone_size: -
cdr3_aa: CASSLAGDWDYEQYF

v_call: TRBV6-4
j_call: TRBJ1-1
clone_size: -
cdr3_aa: CASRRTGESPEAFF

v_call: TRBV10-3
j_call: TRBJ2-7
clone_size: -
cdr3_aa: CAISDSASGTNSYEQYF

v_call: TRBV30
j_call: TRBJ2-2
clone_size: -
cdr3_aa: CAWSVGGGDTGELFF

v_call: TRBV6-1
j_call: TRBJ1-2
clone_size: -
cdr3_aa: CASSEGGRNYGYTF

v_call: TRBV9
j_call: TRBJ1-4
clone_size: -
cdr3_aa: CASSLQGRANEKLFF

v_call: TRBV11-2
j_call: TRBJ2-1
clone_size: -
cdr3_aa: CASSLERVIYNEQFF

v_call: TRBV9
j_call: TRBJ2-3
clone_size: -
cdr3_aa: CASSPRDRVESF

v_call: TRBV4-2
j_call: TRBJ2-1
clone_size: -
cdr3_aa: CASSQDPRKYNEQFF

v_call: TRBV7-9
j_call: TRBJ1-5
clone_size: -
cdr3_aa: CASSRGGNQPQHF

v_call: TRBV7-9
j_call: TRBJ1-1
clone_size: few
cdr3_aa: CASSLTPGQGKGEAFF

v_call: TRBV27
j_call: TRBJ2-7
clone_size: -
cdr3_aa: CASSLSGLVGHEQYF

v_call: TRBV19
j_call: TRBJ2-1
clone_size: -
cdr3_aa: CASSIGTSGSNEQFF

v_call: TRBV2
j_call: TRBJ2-1
clone_size: -
cdr3_aa: CASSEGQGVLGEQFF

v_call: TRBV27
j_call: TRBJ1-1
clone_size: once
cdr3_aa: CASSLGPGDDPEAFF

v_call: TRBV19
j_call: TRBJ2-7
clone_size: -
cdr3_aa: CASSQGERESGEQYF

v_call: TRBV6-6
j_call: TRBJ2-5
clone_size: -
cdr3_aa: CASRIRGENQETQYF

v_call: TRBV25-1
j_call: TRBJ2-5
clone_size: -
cdr3_aa: CASSSVARGGLQETQYF

v_call: TRBV27
j_call: TRBJ2-1
clone_size: -
cdr3_aa: CASSVGLAGNEQFF

v_call: TRBV18
j_call: TRBJ2-5
clone_size: -
cdr3_aa: CASSPYYQETQYF

v_call: TRBV10-3
j_call: TRBJ1-1
clone_size: -
cdr3_aa: CAISVGKRPGVNTEAFF